The 27 T cell receptor beta chains below all came from one sample that was sequenced in a study of blood T cell repertoires in COVID-19 (dated by TCRdb to 2018 to 2020). Libraries were built with the immunoSEQ multiplex PCR assay. TCRdb took this table from immuneACCESS and kept in-frame rearrangements with V and J called. Such tables lack part of the clones; where checked against another copy, unresolved V genes explain under half of the gap, and the rest is unexplained. For this sample there are 150,000 to 180,000 clones; approximately 80% appear just once. Around 0.62% of the sample comes from the top ten. The specimen was peripheral blood. Every receptor here comes from a man between 60 and 75 years old with acute or convalescent COVID-19.

The CDR3 DNA reads as TGCAGCGTTGGGAGACCCTACAATGAGCAGTTCTTC. It translates to CSVGRPYNEQFF. The chain has TRBV29-1 and TRBJ2-1; D gene ambiguous. Germline V gene lookup returns CDR1 SQVTM and CDR2 ANQGSEA. The V gene lost 4 bases and the J gene lost 2 bases, with 6 bases spanning the gap. The CDR3 length is 12 residues.

The chain carries TRBV6-4 and TRBJ2-3, with 10 nucleotides matching TRBD1. Germline CDR1 and CDR2: MRHNA and SNTAGT. J lost 2 bases, V lost 2 bases, and 10 bases had no gene match. The CDR3 is 18 residues long. In DNA, the CDR3 is TGTGCCAGCAGTGACGAGAGGGACAGGGGACCTCTCACAGATACGCAGTATTTT. It encodes CASSDERDRGPLTDTQYF.

The CDR3, as DNA: TGTGCCAGCAGCTTGGGACAGGGGAATTGGTACGAGCAGTACTTC. Protein sequence: CASSLGQGNWYEQYF. The chain recombines TRBV5-4 with TRBJ2-7; 8 bases align to TRBD1. CDR3 length: 15 amino acids. Trimming removed 0 bases from V and 4 bases from J; junction bases left unmatched: 6. The germline V gene has CDR1 SGHNT and CDR2 YYREEE (reference sequence).

The chain combines TRBV2 with TRBJ2-1; 10 bases are shared with TRBD2. V dropped 6 bases and J dropped 7; count of bases not matched to a gene: 12. This CDR3 comprises 16 residues. Germline CDR1 SNHLY, CDR2 FYNNEI. DNA of the CDR3: TGTGCCAGCAGGCGGGCTAGCGGGGGAGAAGGGAATGAGCAGTTCTTC. This encodes CASRRASGGEGNEQFF.

This sequence joins TRBV10-3 and TRBJ2-7, with TRBD1 identical over 10 bases. In germline, CDR1 is ENHRY, CDR2 SYGVKD. V dropped 7 bases and J dropped 2; count of bases not matched to a gene: 8. The CDR3 totals 15 residues. CDR3 region: CAITPTGTGAYEQYF. The CDR3 coding sequence is TGTGCCATCACCCCAACCGGGACAGGGGCCTACGAGCAGTACTTC.

This chain joins TRBV5-6 and TRBJ2-1; TRBD2 is a possible D gene (5 bases). V lost 2 bases and J lost 9, with 9 bases in between. CDR1 is SGHDT and CDR2 is YYEEEE in the germline V gene. The CDR3 length is 12 residues. The chain's CDR3 is CASSFRLPEQFF. The CDR3 nucleotides are TGTGCCAGCAGCTTCCGACTACCTGAGCAGTTCTTC.

The gene calls are TRBV5-5 and TRBJ2-5; tentatively, D is TRBD2 (6 bases). CDR1 and CDR2 (germline): SGHKS, YYEKEE (reference sequence). Between the trimmed V and J ends, which lost 1 base and 3 bases, there was a span of 7 bases. The CDR3 runs 13 residues. The CDR3 loop is CASSLTGEETQYF. CDR3 DNA: TGTGCCAGCAGCTTGACGGGAGAAGAGACCCAGTACTTC.

V gene TRBV6-5 combines with J gene TRBJ1-4, with TRBD1 identical over 8 bases. Germline-derived CDR1 and CDR2 are MNHEY and SVGAGI. With V trimmed by 2 bases and J by 8 bases, 4 bases remained unmatched. This CDR3 comprises 14 residues. CDR3 DNA sequence: TGTGCCAGCAGTTACGGGACAGGTCGGGAAAAACTGTTTTTT. This codes for CASSYGTGREKLFF.

V usage is TRBV7-3 and J usage is TRBJ2-3; TRBD2 agrees at 11 bases. Germline V gene data show CDR1 as SGHTA and CDR2 as FQGTGA. The CDR3 runs to 16 residues. J was trimmed by 0 bases and V by 4 bases; bases with no gene match: 3. In nucleotides, the CDR3 is TGTGCCAGCAGCTCCGTAGCGGGGGGGAGCACAGATACGCAGTATTTT. Amino acid sequence: CASSSVAGGSTDTQYF.

This clone was counted only a few times. The CDR3 DNA reads as TGTGCCAGCGATACTGGGACAGCCTATGAAAAACTGTTTTTT. Amino acids: CASDTGTAYEKLFF. The chain has TRBV2 and TRBJ1-4; 7 nucleotides line up with TRBD1. The V gene's germline CDR1 is SNHLY and CDR2 FYNNEI. The V gene end was trimmed by 8 bases and the J gene end by 6 bases; junction bases not matched to a gene: 9. The CDR3 sequence is 14 residues long.

This clone was detected only a few times. This chain links TRBV24-1 with TRBJ2-3, with D hard to call. CDR1 KGHDR and CDR2 SFDVKD come from the germline V gene. The CDR3 runs 13 residues. V was clipped by 3 bases and J by 2 bases, with 5 bases between them. CDR3 sequence (DNA): TGTGCCACCAGTGATCCCAACACAGATACGCAGTATTTT. Translation gives CATSDPNTDTQYF.

V is TRBV5-1 and J is TRBJ2-5; TRBD2 matches at 7 bases. The CDR3 has 13 residues. The V and J ends lost 8 bases and 5 bases, in that order; junction bases with no gene match: 9. The V gene's germline CDR1 is SGHRS and CDR2 YFSETQ. CDR3 nucleotides: TGCGCCAGTGGGGAGGGGTACCGGGAGACCCAGTACTTC. Translation: CASGEGYRETQYF.

This clone appeared a single time. V is TRBV7-2 and J is TRBJ1-1; 7 bases align to TRBD1. There are 14 residues in the CDR3. The V and J ends lost 3 bases and 11 bases, in that order; junction bases with no gene match: 12. Germline lookup yields CDR1 SGHTA and CDR2 FQGNSA. In nucleotides, the CDR3 is TGTGCCAGCAGCTTCAGACAGGGTTTAAATTGGGCTTTCTTT. It encodes CASSFRQGLNWAFF.

The chain links TRBV19 to TRBJ1-1; 7 nucleotides line up with TRBD1. Germline trimming cut 5 bases from V and 6 bases from J; bases unmatched to any gene: 3. The germline CDR1 and CDR2 sequences are LNHDA and SQIVND (reference sequence). CDR3 length equals 12 residues. The CDR3 region is CASSGDRAEAFF. CDR3 sequence (DNA): TGTGCCAGTAGTGGGGACAGAGCTGAAGCTTTCTTT.

The chain joins TRBV7-6 to TRBJ2-3; D perhaps matches TRBD2 (7 bases). The CDR3 is 16 residues long. CDR1 is SGHVS and CDR2 is FNYEAQ in the germline V gene. Deletions cut 1 base from V and 4 bases from J, with 15 bases between. In nucleotides, the CDR3 is TGTGCCAGCAGCTTAGTGGCAGGGGAGGGAGCAGATACGCAGTATTTT. Amino acids: CASSLVAGEGADTQYF.

The chain is built from TRBV15 and TRBJ1-1; D ambiguous. Germline CDR1 reads LNHNV; CDR2 reads YYDKDF (reference sequence). The CDR3 is made up of 15 amino acids. Trimming pared 1 base from V and 3 bases from J, leaving 12 bases between. The CDR3 DNA reads TGTGCCACCAGCAGAGGTGCCAGTATATACACTGAAGCTTTCTTT. It yields the protein CATSRGASIYTEAFF.

The chain employs TRBV29-1 and TRBJ2-3, with D tentatively TRBD2 (6 bases). Germline V CDR1 and CDR2: SQVTM, ANQGSEA. V was cut by 8 bases and J by 0 bases, with 15 bases left in between. The CDR3 is made up of 14 amino acids. Written as DNA, the CDR3 is TGCAGCTCGGATGAGGGGACTAGCACAGATACGCAGTATTTT. Translating gives CSSDEGTSTDTQYF.

This clone occurred many times. The J gene is TRBJ1-2, the V gene TRBV6-5; TRBD1 matches 12 bases. The V gene end was trimmed by 5 bases and the J gene end by 5 bases; junction bases not matched to a gene: 6. This CDR3 comprises 15 residues. CDR1 and CDR2 from the germline V gene are MNHEY and SVGAGI. CDR3 in DNA: TGTGCCAGCAGTCCCGGGACAGGGGGCGGGTATGGCTACACCTTC. The encoded protein is CASSPGTGGGYGYTF.

V usage is TRBV6-6 and J usage is TRBJ2-6, with D possibly matching TRBD1 (6 bases). This CDR3 region has 16 residues. In germline, CDR1 is MNHNY, CDR2 SVGAGI (reference sequence). The ends were cut back, 4 bases at V and 1 base at J, with 11 bases in the middle. CDR3 nucleotide sequence: TGTGCCAGCAGTTTTCCTACAGGGTCTGGGGCCAACGTCCTGACTTTC. Amino acid sequence: CASSFPTGSGANVLTF.

The CDR3 here is CASSLEGWGAGNTIYF. The CDR3 coding sequence is TGTGCCAGCAGCCTGGAGGGGTGGGGTGCTGGAAACACCATATATTTT. The gene calls are TRBV5-6 and TRBJ1-3, with a tentative D call TRBD1 (5 bases). The CDR3 has 16 amino acids. Germline CDR1 SGHDT, CDR2 YYEEEE. V dropped 4 bases and J dropped 2 bases, with 16 bases sitting between them. Supplemented by reference TRBV5-6 and TRBJ1-3, the full variable domain reads DAGVTQSPTHLIKTRGQQVTLRCSPKSGHDTVSWYQQALGQGPQFIFQYYEEEERQRGNFPDRFSGHQFPNYSSELNVNALLLGDSALYLCASSLEGWGAGNTIYFGEGSWLTVV.

This sequence joins TRBV29-1 and TRBJ2-7; D gene uncertain. The V and J ends lost 2 bases and 0 bases respectively, with 14 bases between them. CDR3 length equals 15 residues. Germline V gives CDR1 SQVTM, CDR2 ANQGSEA. The CDR3 bases are TGCAGCGTTGAATCAGCGACTGGGTTCTCCTACGAGCAGTACTTC. As protein: CSVESATGFSYEQYF.

V usage is TRBV5-4 and J usage is TRBJ1-2; TRBD1 aligns across 12 bases. Trimming took 5 bases from V and 7 from J; bases not matched to a gene: 3. The CDR3 runs to 13 residues. The germline V gene has CDR1 SGHNT and CDR2 YYREEE (reference sequence). The CDR3 loop reads CASRGQGAFGYTF. CDR3 DNA: TGTGCCAGCAGGGGACAGGGGGCGTTTGGCTACACCTTC.

The chain is built from TRBV5-4 and TRBJ1-2; D is unclear. This CDR3 is 13 amino acids long. Trimming took off 0 bases at V and 2 bases at J, with 5 bases between the two ends. CDR1 is SGHNT and CDR2 is YYREEE in the germline V gene (reference sequence). The CDR3 region has the DNA TGTGCCAGCAGCTTGGCACTAAACTATGGCTACACCTTC. As protein: CASSLALNYGYTF.

CDR3 sequence reads: CAISEMQGATNEKLFF. The CDR3 DNA reads TGTGCCATCAGTGAGATGCAGGGGGCAACTAATGAAAAACTGTTTTTT. J is TRBJ1-4 and V is TRBV10-3; 7 nucleotides align to TRBD1. This CDR3 spans 16 amino acids. Germline V CDR1 and CDR2: ENHRY, SYGVKD. V lost 2 bases, J lost 0 bases, and 3 bases stayed unmatched.

This clone was counted once. V is TRBV4-2 and J is TRBJ1-1, with D possibly TRBD1 on 5 matching bases. The germline gives CDR1 LGHNA, CDR2 YNFKEQ. The CDR3 spans 16 residues. The V end lost 1 base, the J end lost 7 bases, and 19 bases lay between the germline ends. The CDR3: CASSQALAGKRSEAFF. CDR3 in DNA: TGTGCCAGCAGCCAAGCGCTCGCAGGGAAGCGAAGTGAAGCTTTCTTT.

The rearrangement joins TRBV19 to TRBJ1-4; TRBD1 matches at 12 bases. This CDR3 spans 19 amino acids. The J segment lost 6 bases and the V segment lost 2 bases, leaving 13 bases of the junction unmatched. CDR1 and CDR2 from the germline V gene are LNHDA and SQIVND (reference sequence). The CDR3 DNA sequence: TGTGCCAGTAGTATATTTCCGGGACAGGGGGCGCGAGTAGATGAAAAACTGTTTTTT. Translating it yields CASSIFPGQGARVDEKLFF.

The rearrangement uses TRBV7-3 and TRBJ2-3, with a weak D call TRBD2 (6 bases). The CDR3 sequence is 15 residues long. V shed 4 bases and J shed 3 bases, with 14 bases lying between them. CDR1 and CDR2 (germline): SGHTA, FQGTGA. For the CDR3, the DNA is TGTGCCAGCAGCTGGGGAGGCGGAAGGACAGATACGCAGTATTTT. It yields the protein CASSWGGGRTDTQYF.